The 23 T cell receptor beta chains reported below all come from one sample, sequenced in a study of OX40 agonist ivuxolimab in advanced cancers. Here immunoSEQ multiplex PCR was the method, and the copy in TCRdb shows in-frame clones only, minus some. The repertoire has more than 95,000 clones, around 90% of them found once; the top ten carry under 0.95%. Material: CD4+ or CD8+ T cells sorted from blood, obtained in a trial of the OX40 agonist ivuxolimab. Every receptor here comes from an adult with an advanced solid tumor such as melanoma, head and neck, liver or kidney cancer.

This clone was seen only once. The chain employs TRBV19 and TRBJ2-1; 11 bases are shared with TRBD2. Unmatched junction bases numbered 8, after V lost 4 bases and J lost 3 bases. The CDR3 length is 17 residues. Germline CDR1 is LNHDA and CDR2 is SQIVND (reference sequence). CDR3 residues: CASSRGTGLAVYNEQFF. DNA of the CDR3: TGTGCCAGTAGTAGGGGCACGGGACTAGCGGTCTACAATGAGCAGTTCTTC.

This chain connects TRBV30 to TRBJ2-2, with TRBD2 identical over 15 bases. Germline CDR1 and CDR2: GTSNPN and SVGIG (reference sequence). Trimming took 2 bases from V and 2 from J; bases not matched to a gene: 6. This CDR3 has 18 residues. In DNA form, the CDR3 reads TGTGCCTGGAGTCCCAGGACTAGCGGGAGGGCCAACACCGGGGAGCTGTTTTTT. It codes for CAWSPRTSGRANTGELFF.

V is TRBV14 and J is TRBJ1-5; a possible D gene is TRBD1 (5 bases). Germline V gives CDR1 SGHDN, CDR2 FVKESK. V lost 6 bases and J lost 5, with 17 bases in between. This CDR3 region has 15 residues. CDR3 amino acids: CASSQSGTLDQPQHF. The DNA of the CDR3 is TGTGCCAGCAGTCAGTCCGGGACCTTGGATCAGCCCCAGCATTTT.

The J gene is TRBJ2-2, the V gene TRBV2; 8 positions agree with TRBD1. J gave up 2 bases and V 5 bases, and 4 bases lay outside the gene matches. Germline V lookup: CDR1 SNHLY, CDR2 FYNNEI. The CDR3 extends over 15 amino acids. The CDR3 is CASSSGQANTGELFF. DNA of the CDR3: TGTGCCAGCAGTTCGGGACAGGCCAACACCGGGGAGCTGTTTTTT. The whole variable domain, remainder taken from reference TRBV2 and TRBJ2-2, is EPEVTQTPSHQVTQMGQEVILRCVPISNHLYFYWYRQILGQKVEFLVSFYNNEISEKSEIFDDQFSVERPDGSNFTLKIRSTKLEDSAMYFCASSSGQANTGELFFGEGSRLTVL.

The chain joins TRBV7-8 to TRBJ2-7, with D uncertain. Germline V gene data show CDR1 as SGHVS and CDR2 as FQNEAQ. Trimming took off 2 bases at V and 7 bases at J, with 24 bases between the two ends. There are 17 residues in the CDR3. The CDR3 protein is CASSLTPGLGPLREQYF. The CDR3 coding sequence is TGTGCCAGCAGCTTAACCCCAGGTCTTGGCCCCCTGCGTGAGCAGTACTTC. Full variable domain (rest looked up from reference TRBV7-8 and TRBJ2-7): GAGVSQSPRYKVAKRGQDVALRCDPISGHVSLFWYQQALGQGPEFLTYFQNEAQLDKSGLPSDRFFAERPEGSVSTLKIQRTQQEDSAVYLCASSLTPGLGPLREQYFGPGTRLTVT.

This clone was detected ten times or more. The V call is TRBV4-1, the J call TRBJ2-7; 10 positions agree with TRBD2. J lost 1 base, V lost 1 base, and 7 bases had no gene match. The CDR3 is made up of 17 amino acids. Germline CDR1 and CDR2: MGHRA and YSYEKL. The CDR3 protein is CASSQVDLGLASYEQYF. CDR3 bases: TGCGCCAGCAGCCAAGTCGACCTGGGACTAGCGTCCTACGAGCAGTACTTC.

This sequence joins TRBV6-5 and TRBJ2-1; no clear D. Germline V gene sequence: CDR1 MNHEY, CDR2 SVGAGI. V dropped 8 bases and J dropped 9 bases, with 17 bases sitting between them. The CDR3 runs to 13 residues. The DNA of the CDR3 is TGTGCCAGCGAATTAAAACCCGGCTCTGAGCAGTTCTTC. Its protein product is CASELKPGSEQFF.

The gene calls are TRBV6-5 and TRBJ2-7; 8 nucleotides match TRBD1. Germline assignment: CDR1 MNHEY and CDR2 SVGAGI. The CDR3 covers 15 residues. The ends lost 6 bases at V and 3 bases at J; junction bases unmatched: 10. The CDR3 region is CASRAPRTGSYEQYF. The CDR3 nucleotides are TGTGCCAGCAGAGCTCCCCGGACAGGGAGCTACGAGCAGTACTTC.

V gene TRBV9 combines with J gene TRBJ1-4; TRBD1 is a possible D gene (6 bases). V lost 0 bases and J lost 7, with 10 bases in between. The CDR3 has 14 residues. CDR1 is SGDLS, CDR2 YYNGEE, per germline. CDR3 in amino acids: CASSVVGGSEKLFF. The CDR3 DNA follows: TGTGCCAGCAGCGTAGTCGGGGGCTCTGAAAAACTGTTTTTT.

The V and J genes are TRBV7-2 and TRBJ1-1; tentatively, D is TRBD1 (5 bases). The V end lost 7 bases, the J end lost 5 bases, and 14 bases lay between the germline ends. CDR1 is SGHTA and CDR2 is FQGNSA in the germline V gene. The CDR3 covers 13 residues. CDR3 DNA: TGTGCCAGCACCTACGACGGGGGAACTGAAGCTTTCTTT. This translates into CASTYDGGTEAFF.

The V gene is TRBV27, the J gene TRBJ1-2, with 9 bases that match TRBD1. In germline, CDR1 is MNHEY, CDR2 SMNVEV (reference sequence). CDR3 length: 12 amino acids. Trimming removed 8 bases from V and 5 bases from J; junction bases left unmatched: 3. For the CDR3, the DNA is TGTGCCAGCGCCGACAGGGGGTATGGCTACACCTTC. Translated: CASADRGYGYTF.

About this clone itself: Other DNA sequences within the sample encode an identical CDR3. The chain links TRBV7-3 to TRBJ1-1; unclear D gene. The CDR3 totals 13 residues. Trimming removed 3 bases from V and 0 bases from J, with 5 bases in between. Germline V lookup: CDR1 SGHTA, CDR2 FQGTGA. The CDR3: CASSFSMNTEAFF. The DNA for the CDR3 is TGTGCCAGCAGCTTCTCTATGAACACTGAAGCTTTCTTT.

The genes are TRBV5-6 and TRBJ1-1; perhaps TRBD1 as D (6 bases). V lost 0 bases and J lost 0, with 21 bases in between. Germline CDR1 SGHDT, CDR2 YYEEEE. This CDR3 has 19 amino acids. The DNA of the CDR3 is TGTGCCAGCAGCTTGGATCCCGGGCATGGGGGCGGGATGAACACTGAAGCTTTCTTT. As protein: CASSLDPGHGGGMNTEAFF.

V gene TRBV19 combines with J gene TRBJ1-5, with TRBD1 matching 7 bases. CDR3 length equals 15 residues. CDR1 LNHDA and CDR2 SQIVND come from the germline V gene (reference sequence). Trimming at V came to 5 bases and at J to 3 bases, leaving 7 bases not matched to a gene. Here the CDR3 reads CASSSEGQLNQPQHF. CDR3 coding DNA: TGTGCCAGTAGTTCGGAGGGACAGCTCAATCAGCCCCAGCATTTT.

A note on this clone: The same CDR3 arises from other DNA sequences in this sample as well. The chain links TRBV2 to TRBJ2-3; 10 bases fit TRBD2. The CDR3 covers 15 residues. Trimming took 4 bases from V and 3 from J; bases not matched to a gene: 4. Germline V gene data show CDR1 as SNHLY and CDR2 as FYNNEI. As DNA, the CDR3 is TGTGCCAGCAGTGGCCTAGCGGGAGTAACAGATACGCAGTATTTT. This sequence encodes CASSGLAGVTDTQYF.

V gene TRBV6-6 combines with J gene TRBJ2-7; D possibly corresponds to TRBD1 (6 bases). V gave up 3 bases and J gave up 5 bases, with 11 bases separating them. From germline, CDR1 is MNHNY and CDR2 SVGAGI (reference sequence). This CDR3 contains 13 residues. The CDR3 reads CASSYRRGHEQYF. CDR3 nucleotides: TGTGCCAGCAGTTATCGCAGGGGCCACGAGCAGTACTTC.

This sequence joins TRBV7-9 and TRBJ2-7; 11 nucleotides match TRBD2. The CDR3 has 15 amino acids. The J segment lost 3 bases and the V segment lost 4 bases, leaving 5 bases of the junction unmatched. Looked up from germline, CDR1 is SEHNR and CDR2 is FQNEAQ (reference sequence). The CDR3 DNA reads TGTGCCAGCAGCTCAGGACTAGCGGGTTTCTACGAGCAGTACTTC. As protein: CASSSGLAGFYEQYF.

Written as DNA, the CDR3 is TGTGCCAGCAGCGCGGACCGAGCGGGAGGGGAGACCCAGTACTTC. Its translation: CASSADRAGGETQYF. The chain joins TRBV9 to TRBJ2-5; TRBD2 matches at 10 bases. The CDR3 sequence is 15 residues long. J was trimmed by 5 bases and V by 3 bases; bases with no gene match: 7. Per the germline V gene, CDR1 is SGDLS and CDR2 is YYNGEE.

The chain uses TRBV5-1 and TRBJ2-7; TRBD2 matches at 10 bases. With 0 bases clipped from V and 5 bases from J, the junction kept 8 bases outside the gene matches. The CDR3 is 16 amino acids. The germline CDR1 and CDR2 sequences are SGHRS and YFSETQ. As DNA, the CDR3 is TGCGCCAGCAGCTTGGCGGCTAGCGGGAGTAAGAACGAGCAGTACTTC. It is translated as CASSLAASGSKNEQYF.

The chain couples TRBV6-5 to TRBJ2-5; D unclear. The J call may be faulty, since TRBJ2-7 better matches the DNA end. There are 16 residues in the CDR3. Germline V gene sequence: CDR1 MNHEY, CDR2 SVGAGI. This CDR3 reads CASSYSISRNSYEQYF. The CDR3 DNA reads as TGTGCCAGCAGTTACTCAATTAGCCGTAACTCCTACGAGCAGTACTTC.

This clone has just one count. This chain connects TRBV5-6 to TRBJ1-4; no firm D call. Germline V gene sequence: CDR1 SGHDT, CDR2 YYEEEE. CDR3 length: 14 amino acids. Between the trimmed V and J ends, which lost 4 bases and 5 bases, there was a span of 12 bases. CDR3 sequence (DNA): TGTGCCAGCAGCACCCAGACGGGGAATGAAAAACTGTTTTTT. As protein: CASSTQTGNEKLFF. The full variable domain, rest sourced from reference TRBV5-6 and TRBJ1-4, is DAGVTQSPTHLIKTRGQQVTLRCSPKSGHDTVSWYQQALGQGPQFIFQYYEEEERQRGNFPDRFSGHQFPNYSSELNVNALLLGDSALYLCASSTQTGNEKLFFGSGTQLSVL.

The chain is built from TRBV29-1 and TRBJ2-4, with D perhaps assigned TRBD1 or TRBD2 (5 bases each). V was clipped by 6 bases and J by 8 bases, with 14 bases between them. The CDR3 totals 12 residues. CDR1 SQVTM and CDR2 ANQGSEA come from the germline V gene. The CDR3 spells CSVKGGGYIQYF. The CDR3 region has the DNA TGCAGCGTCAAGGGTGGGGGATACATTCAGTACTTC. The complete variable domain, with remaining parts taken from reference TRBV29-1 and TRBJ2-4, reads SAVISQKPSRDICQRGTSLTIQCQVDSQVTMMFWYRQQPGQSLTLIATANQGSEATYESGFVIDKFPISRPNLTFSTLTVSNMSPEDSSIYLCSVKGGGYIQYFGAGTRLSVL.

The CDR3 DNA follows: TGCGCCAGCAGCTTGGTTCCTTCCCAAGAGACCCAGTACTTC. Amino acids: CASSLVPSQETQYF. The rearrangement uses TRBV5-1 and TRBJ2-5, with unresolved D. CDR1 is SGHRS and CDR2 is YFSETQ in the germline V gene. Trimming removed 0 bases from V and 1 base from J, with 7 bases in between. The CDR3 spans 14 residues.